Listed here are 17 T cell receptor beta chains from one sample, sequenced in a study of T cell repertoires in cytomegalovirus infection. TCRdb processed the reads anew with MiXCR; each CDR3 protein has one entry. The sample holds roughly 990,000 distinct CDR3 sequences, roughly 30% seen once. Their antigens remain unidentified. This sample comprised cultured CD8+ T cells from PBMCs, obtained from culture after CMV antigen stimulation. These receptor sequences come from a human donor in good health (CMV status not recorded). Some clones in this sample may be carry-over from other donors' samples.

The chain employs TRBV7-2 and TRBJ1-6; 7 bases map to TRBD1. CDR3 length: 15 residues. CDR1 is SGHTA, CDR2 FQGNSA, per germline. The V gene end was trimmed by 5 bases and the J gene end by 6 bases; junction bases not matched to a gene: 7. The CDR3 loop is CASSSDRAINSPLHF. In nucleotides, the CDR3 is TGTGCCAGCAGCAGCGACAGGGCGATTAATTCACCCCTCCACTTT.

The CDR3 nucleotides are TGTGCCAGCAGCTTGGGGAATTCTTATGGCTACACCTTC. The encoded protein is CASSLGNSYGYTF. This chain links TRBV5-6 with TRBJ1-2, with D unresolved. The V end lost 0 bases, the J end lost 5 bases, and 8 bases lay between the germline ends. Germline loops: CDR1 SGHDT, CDR2 YYEEEE. This CDR3 comprises 13 residues.

This clonotype has a single count. Here the CDR3 DNA reads TGTGCCAGCAGCGCACGGGACAGGGGGCACGGGAATGAGCAGTTCTTC. Translating it yields CASSARDRGHGNEQFF. The chain employs TRBV7-9 and TRBJ2-1; 12 bases agree with TRBD1. CDR1 and CDR2 from the germline V gene are SEHNR and FQNEAQ (reference sequence). Trimming took 5 bases from V and 7 from J; bases not matched to a gene: 9. The CDR3 extends over 16 amino acids.

This chain uses TRBV6-1 with TRBJ1-1; D not resolved. The germline V and J ends were trimmed by 2 bases and 4 bases, with 8 bases remaining between them. The CDR3 has 13 residues. CDR1 and CDR2 from the germline V gene are MNHNS and SASEGT. The CDR3 coding sequence is TGTGCCAGCAGTGAATTTGGGAGCACTGAAGCTTTCTTT. Protein: CASSEFGSTEAFF.

This clonotype was seen a few times. The chain uses TRBV2 and TRBJ1-1; 7 bases agree with TRBD1. This CDR3 contains 17 residues. Per germline, CDR1 SNHLY and CDR2 FYNNEI. V was pared by 7 bases and J by 0 bases, with 14 bases of the junction left unmatched. As DNA, the CDR3 is TGTGCCAGCATTGATTCCGGGACAGAGTTCATGAACACTGAAGCTTTCTTT. It is translated as CASIDSGTEFMNTEAFF.

The CDR3 DNA is TGTGCCAGCATCCAACTGCAAGTGTATTACACCGGGGAGCTGTTTTTT. Its translation: CASIQLQVYYTGELFF. This sequence joins TRBV7-9 and TRBJ2-2; no firm D call. The CDR3 sequence is 16 residues long. Deletions cut 7 bases from V and 3 bases from J, with 18 bases between. The germline V gene encodes CDR1 SEHNR and CDR2 FQNEAQ (reference sequence).

The chain joins TRBV5-1 to TRBJ1-5, with TRBD1 matching 10 bases. The CDR3 consists of 13 residues. Germline CDR1 is SGHRS and CDR2 is YFSETQ. The ends lost 3 bases at V and 8 bases at J; junction bases unmatched: 2. The CDR3 loop is CASSWTGGEPQHF. CDR3 sequence (DNA): TGCGCCAGCAGCTGGACAGGGGGAGAGCCCCAGCATTTT.

The chain carries TRBV19 and TRBJ1-4; D remains ambiguous. V dropped 5 bases and J dropped 2 bases, with 9 bases sitting between them. The CDR3 spans 14 residues. Germline-derived CDR1 and CDR2 are LNHDA and SQIVND (reference sequence). Here the CDR3 reads CASSGRITNEKLFF. The CDR3 DNA follows: TGTGCCAGTAGTGGGAGAATTACTAATGAAAAACTGTTTTTT.

The V call is TRBV7-2, the J call TRBJ1-5; D gene uncertain. Germline V gene sequence: CDR1 SGHTA, CDR2 FQGNSA. This CDR3 spans 15 amino acids. V lost 1 base, J lost 2 bases, and 9 bases lay in between. The CDR3, as DNA: TGTGCCAGCAGCTTAGAGGTGCTAGGCAATCAGCCCCAGCATTTT. Translation: CASSLEVLGNQPQHF. Filled out from reference TRBV7-2 and TRBJ1-5, the complete variable domain reads GAGVSQSPSNKVTEKGKDVELRCDPISGHTALYWYRQSLGQGLEFLIYFQGNSAPDKSGLPSDRFSAERTGGSVSTLTIQRTQQEDSAVYLCASSLEVLGNQPQHFGDGTRLSIL.

This clonotype was seen a handful of times. The gene calls are TRBV6-1 and TRBJ2-1; 13 bases are a match to TRBD2. CDR3 length: 16 residues. V trimming: 5 bases; J trimming: 7 bases; junction bases outside the gene matches: 8. Germline-derived CDR1 and CDR2 are MNHNS and SASEGT. The CDR3 nucleotides are TGTGCCAGCAGTAAGCCGGGACTAGCGGGGAAAAATGAGCAGTTCTTC. Translation gives CASSKPGLAGKNEQFF.

This sequence joins TRBV28 and TRBJ2-3; 11 bases fit TRBD1. The CDR3 totals 16 residues. Trimming took 8 bases from V and 3 from J; bases not matched to a gene: 10. The germline gives CDR1 MDHEN, CDR2 SYDVKM. Here the CDR3 DNA reads TGTGCCAGCGATCCGGGACAGGGGGTGAAAACAGATACGCAGTATTTT. This gives the protein CASDPGQGVKTDTQYF.

The sample holds many counts of this clonotype. V is TRBV7-3 and J is TRBJ2-3; 11 bases line up with TRBD2. Germline V gene sequence: CDR1 SGHTA, CDR2 FQGTGA. V was pared by 7 bases and J by 5 bases, with 8 bases of the junction left unmatched. CDR3 length: 15 amino acids. The CDR3 reads CASTVSGGARDTQYF. For the CDR3, the DNA is TGTGCCAGCACCGTTAGCGGGGGGGCAAGAGATACGCAGTATTTT.

In its sample, this clonotype was seen a few times. The chain has TRBV6-6 and TRBJ2-3, with 8 bases matching TRBD1. The CDR3 has 18 amino acids. Germline V gives CDR1 MNHNY, CDR2 SVGAGI (reference sequence). The trim removed 2 bases at V and 4 bases at J, leaving 14 bases unmatched. The CDR3 coding sequence is TGTGCCAGCAGTTACAGTCTAAGGGCAGGGGGCTTGTCAGATACGCAGTATTTT. This translates into CASSYSLRAGGLSDTQYF.

The V and J genes are TRBV19 and TRBJ2-1; no clear D gene. The ends were cut back, 2 bases at V and 7 bases at J, with 9 bases in the middle. In germline, CDR1 is LNHDA, CDR2 SQIVND (reference sequence). The CDR3 is 13 residues long. This CDR3 reads CASSISFLNEQFF. CDR3 in DNA: TGTGCCAGTAGTATAAGCTTTCTTAATGAGCAGTTCTTC. The variable domain in full, with the rest retrieved from reference TRBV19 and TRBJ2-1, is DGGITQSPKYLFRKEGQNVTLSCEQNLNHDAMYWYRQDPGQGLRLIYYSQIVNDFQKGDIAEGYSVSREKKESFPLTVTSAQKNPTAFYLCASSISFLNEQFFGPGTRLTVL.

In this sample, this clonotype turned up a few times. This sequence joins TRBV28 and TRBJ2-4; D may correspond to TRBD1 or TRBD2 (6 bases each). V shed 6 bases and J shed 7 bases, with 19 bases lying between them. The CDR3 extends over 15 amino acids. Germline CDR1 and CDR2: MDHEN and SYDVKM. The CDR3 DNA sequence: TGTGCCAGCAGGGTCTTCTGGGGGGCGAAGAACATTCAGTACTTC. Its protein is CASRVFWGAKNIQYF.

This clonotype was observed once. The chain is built from TRBV2 and TRBJ1-4; D might be TRBD1 (5 bases). There are 15 residues in the CDR3. Germline V lookup: CDR1 SNHLY, CDR2 FYNNEI. Trimming cost V 0 bases and J 3 bases, with 8 bases left between them. The CDR3 protein is CASSEAKGPNEKLFF. The CDR3 region has the DNA TGTGCCAGCAGTGAAGCAAAGGGGCCTAATGAAAAACTGTTTTTT.

The V gene is TRBV4-1, the J gene TRBJ2-1; D uncertain. This CDR3 contains 14 residues. Germline CDR1 reads MGHRA; CDR2 reads YSYEKL. Trimming removed 1 base from V and 8 bases from J, with 12 bases in between. CDR3 protein: CASSQVSNEDEQFF. DNA of the CDR3: TGCGCCAGCAGCCAAGTGTCGAACGAGGATGAGCAGTTCTTC.